Listed below are T cell receptor beta chains from one sample, sequenced in a study of molecular identifiers for immune sequencing clone quantification. MiXCR, applied by TCRdb to the PCR reads, yields one record per CDR3 protein. Here the sample spans hundreds of thousands of distinct CDR3 sequences, about 25% being singletons. Sequencing was performed on naive CD8+ T cells from blood, with Jurkat cell RNA spiked in. The receptors come from a human donor in good health. Some libraries in this study had Jurkat cell RNA spiked in. CDR3s include the opening cysteine and the closing phenylalanine or tryptophan. The D gene is left open where the match is weak. Size is stated for part of the rows, as once, few or many counts, or as a class when the clone is expanded.

abundance,j_gene,d_gene,v_gene,CDR3nt,CDR3aa
-,TRBJ1-2,-,TRBV6-2/TRBV6-3,TGTGCCAGCATTACCTCTGCGGGAAATGGCTACACCTTC,CASITSAGNGYTF
many,TRBJ2-7,-,TRBV7-9,TGTGCCAGCAGCTGGGAACCGGACGAGCAGTACTTC,CASSWEPDEQYF
many,TRBJ1-5,-,TRBV4-1,TGCGCCAGCAGCCGGTTACAGGGTAACAATCAGCCCCAGCATTTT,CASSRLQGNNQPQHF
once,TRBJ2-5,TRBD1,TRBV4-3,TGCGCCAGCGCGACCGGGACAGGGGGGAAAGGGGGGACCCAGTACTTC,CASATGTGGKGGTQYF
-,TRBJ1-6,-,TRBV6-5,TGTGCCAGCAGTGACGTGGGTTCACCCCTCCACTTT,CASSDVGSPLHF
many,TRBJ2-7,TRBD2,TRBV27,TGTGCCAGCAGTTTCGGGACTAGACAGTACGAGCAGTACTTC,CASSFGTRQYEQYF
many,TRBJ1-1,TRBD1,TRBV7-9,TGTGCCAGCAGCACACAGGGGGAAGAGCGAGGGGCTTTCTTT,CASSTQGEERGAFF
-,TRBJ2-7,-,TRBV7-9,TGTGCCAGCAGCTTAGCGGCAGGGGGGGTCTACGAGCAGTACTTC,CASSLAAGGVYEQYF
-,TRBJ2-2,TRBD1,TRBV2,TGTGCCAGCAGGATGACGGGACAGGGTAACACCGGGGAGATGTTTTTT,CASRMTGQGNTGEMFF
many,TRBJ2-7,TRBD2,TRBV10-3,TGTGCCATCTCTCCCGGAGGCCTAGCGGACCCAAGATTC,CAISPGGLADPRF
-,TRBJ2-1,TRBD2,TRBV3-1,TGTGCCAGCAGCCAAGGACTAGCGGGAGAAGTCTCCTACAATGAGCAGTTCTTC,CASSQGLAGEVSYNEQFF
few,TRBJ1-3,-,TRBV27,TGTGCCAGCAGTTTAGTTCCGCCTGGAAACACCATATATTTT,CASSLVPPGNTIYF
many,TRBJ2-1,TRBD1,TRBV28,TGTGCCAGCAGTCATAGGGGACAGGGGGTAGATGAGCAGTTCTTC,CASSHRGQGVDEQFF
-,TRBJ1-1,-,TRBV4-1,TGCGCCGGCAGCCAAGGGGGTACGTTGAACACTGAAGCTTTCTTT,CAGSQGGTLNTEAFF
many,TRBJ2-5,TRBD2,TRBV29-1,TGCAGCGTGGCGGGACTAGCGGGACGCGATGAGACCCAGTACTTC,CSVAGLAGRDETQYF